These 30 T cell receptor beta chains came from one sample sequenced in a study of cytomegalovirus exposure and HLA in healthy donors. The PCR made use of 60 Vbeta and 13 Jbeta primers. Profiling relied on immunoSEQ multiplex PCR, and the TCRdb table lists in-frame clones only, not all of them. Here the sample spans some 160,000 clones, 80% being singletons. Sequencing was done on a sample of PBMCs. These receptors were taken from a man in his forties or fifties in good health and CMV-seronegative.

The chain uses TRBV7-9 and TRBJ2-2; 8 bases map to TRBD2. The CDR3 runs 16 residues. V was pared by 4 bases and J by 1 base, with 5 bases of the junction left unmatched. The germline V gene encodes CDR1 SEHNR and CDR2 FQNEAQ (reference sequence). The CDR3 DNA sequence: TGTGCCAGCAGCTCTAGGACTAGCTTGAACACCGGGGAGCTGTTTTTT. Translation: CASSSRTSLNTGELFF.

The J gene is TRBJ1-3, the V gene TRBV6-6; D not resolved. Germline values: CDR1 MNHNY, CDR2 SVGAGI (reference sequence). V was clipped by 5 bases and J by 6 bases, with 14 bases between them. CDR3 length: 14 amino acids. CDR3 bases: TGTGCCAGCAGTGGGCCGACGGGAGAAAACACCATATATTTT. This translates into CASSGPTGENTIYF.

This clone showed up just a few times. The chain joins TRBV28 to TRBJ1-5; 7 bases map to TRBD1. This CDR3 contains 13 residues. Germline CDR1 and CDR2: MDHEN and SYDVKM. V shed 6 bases and J 4 bases; nucleotides not matched to a gene: 3. The DNA for the CDR3 is TGTGCCAGCAGAGTACAGGGGAATCAGCCCCAGCATTTT. Translation gives CASRVQGNQPQHF.

This sequence joins TRBV5-4 and TRBJ1-2; D not resolved. Trimming took 0 bases from V and 3 from J, leaving 12 bases between them. Germline values: CDR1 SGHNT, CDR2 YYREEE (reference sequence). CDR3 length: 15 amino acids. In nucleotides, the CDR3 is TGTGCCAGCAGCTTGGGCGGAGGCCGGGACTATGGCTACACCTTC. Amino acid sequence: CASSLGGGRDYGYTF.

The genes are TRBV6-6 and TRBJ2-7, with D perhaps TRBD2 (6 bases). The CDR3 spans 14 residues. Trimming cost V 5 bases and J 4 bases, with 15 bases left between them. Germline V gene lookup returns CDR1 MNHNY and CDR2 SVGAGI (reference sequence). As DNA, the CDR3 is TGTGCCAGCAGTCGCCAGGACGGAGGGTACGAGCAGTACTTC. This translates into CASSRQDGGYEQYF.

The chain couples TRBV5-1 to TRBJ2-7, with D perhaps matching TRBD2 (6 bases). Looked up from germline, CDR1 is SGHRS and CDR2 is YFSETQ. The CDR3 runs to 15 residues. V lost 4 bases, J lost 3 bases, and 17 bases lay in between. This CDR3 is CASSGMGRRDYEQYF. The CDR3 region has the DNA TGCGCCAGCAGCGGGATGGGACGGAGGGACTACGAGCAGTACTTC.

V and J are TRBV2 and TRBJ1-2; D is ambiguous. The CDR3 runs to 13 residues. V shed 3 bases and J shed 1 base, with 6 bases lying between them. Germline V gene sequence: CDR1 SNHLY, CDR2 FYNNEI. The CDR3 is CASSEEGNYGYTF. The CDR3 coding sequence is TGTGCCAGCAGTGAGGAGGGTAACTATGGCTACACCTTC.

The chain links TRBV7-8 to TRBJ2-5, with TRBD1 matching 9 bases. Germline V lookup: CDR1 SGHVS, CDR2 FQNEAQ. This CDR3 contains 16 residues. Trimming cost V 4 bases and J 7 bases; bases outside gene matches: 13. CDR3 region: CASSSRDRAEGGTQYF. The CDR3 DNA reads TGTGCCAGCAGCTCGCGGGACAGGGCGGAAGGAGGGACCCAGTACTTC.

The rearrangement joins TRBV5-1 to TRBJ2-3, with a weak D call TRBD1 (6 bases). Trimming stripped 5 bases from V and 1 base from J, with 11 bases between. CDR1 and CDR2 (germline): SGHRS, YFSETQ. The CDR3 has 14 residues. The CDR3 coding sequence is TGCGCCAGCAGACTGACAGGTCGCACAGATACGCAGTATTTT. This sequence encodes CASRLTGRTDTQYF.

V gene TRBV5-1 combines with J gene TRBJ2-3; 11 positions agree with TRBD2. This CDR3 region has 14 residues. Germline V gives CDR1 SGHRS, CDR2 YFSETQ. V shed 5 bases, J shed 5 bases, and the junction held 4 bases outside the gene matches. The CDR3 region has the DNA TGCGCCAGCAGGGGGGGGACTAGCGGAGATACGCAGTATTTT. The encoded protein is CASRGGTSGDTQYF. The entire variable domain, with the rest obtained from reference TRBV5-1 and TRBJ2-3, is as follows: KAGVTQTPRYLIKTRGQQVTLSCSPISGHRSVSWYQQTPGQGLQFLFEYFSETQRNKGNFPGRFSGRQFSNSRSEMNVSTLELGDSALYLCASRGGTSGDTQYFGPGTRLTVL.

The chain employs TRBV20-1 and TRBJ2-5, with a possible D match to TRBD1 (5 bases). The CDR3 sequence is 11 residues long. The germline CDR1 and CDR2 sequences are DFQATT and SNEGSKA (reference sequence). The CDR3 region is CRPQGGETQYF. The CDR3 nucleotides are TGCAGGCCGCAGGGCGGAGAGACCCAGTACTTC.

DNA of the CDR3: TGCGCCAGCAGCCAAGGCGGCCCCGGTATCTACGAGCAGTACTTC. Translation: CASSQGGPGIYEQYF. The chain has TRBV4-3 and TRBJ2-7; D not resolved. Germline CDR1 reads LGHNA; CDR2 reads YSLEER. The CDR3 runs 15 residues. V dropped 1 base and J dropped 3 bases, with 13 bases sitting between them.

V and J are TRBV10-3 and TRBJ2-7; 9 bases agree with TRBD2. From germline, CDR1 is ENHRY and CDR2 SYGVKD. This CDR3 contains 14 residues. The trim removed 2 bases at V and 5 bases at J, leaving 4 bases unmatched. For the CDR3, the DNA is TGTGCCATCAGTGAGGCGATAGCGGGAGACGAGCAGTACTTC. Residues: CAISEAIAGDEQYF.

This clone occurred a few times. The chain employs TRBV4-3 and TRBJ1-1, with D tentatively TRBD1 (6 bases). The germline V and J ends were trimmed by 11 bases and 2 bases, with 12 bases remaining between them. The CDR3 totals 12 residues. Germline CDR1 LGHNA, CDR2 YSLEER. The CDR3 protein is CASRGGNTEAFF. DNA for the CDR3: TGCGCCTCGCGCGGGGGCAACACTGAAGCTTTCTTT.

This clone was seen just once. The chain employs TRBV7-2 and TRBJ2-7, with 10 bases aligning to TRBD2. The CDR3 spans 15 residues. Germline lookup yields CDR1 SGHTA and CDR2 FQGNSA. Trimming cost V 1 base and J 3 bases; bases outside gene matches: 3. The DNA of the CDR3 is TGTGCCAGCAGCTTAGAACTAGCGGGGAGCTACGAGCAGTACTTC. Translated: CASSLELAGSYEQYF.

The chain uses TRBV9 and TRBJ1-1; D remains unclear. CDR3 size: 12 residues. CDR1 and CDR2 (germline): SGDLS, YYNGEE. The V end was cut by 3 bases, the J end by 4 bases, with 7 bases between. CDR3 nucleotides: TGTGCCAGCAGCGGCCCCGGCACTGAAGCTTTCTTT. Its protein is CASSGPGTEAFF.

The J gene is TRBJ2-7, the V gene TRBV12-5; tentatively, D is TRBD2 (7 bases). The length of the CDR3 is 16 residues. Germline CDR1 is LGHNT and CDR2 is FRNRAP. The V end lost 0 bases, the J end lost 6 bases, and 18 bases lay between the germline ends. The CDR3 here is CASGLVRGDTVGEQYF. The CDR3 coding sequence is TGTGCTAGTGGTTTGGTACGGGGGGACACTGTCGGCGAGCAGTACTTC. The entire variable domain, with the rest obtained from reference TRBV12-5 and TRBJ2-7, is as follows: DARVTQTPRHKVTEMGQEVTMRCQPILGHNTVFWYRQTMMQGLELLAYFRNRAPLDDSGMPKDRFSAEMPDATLATLKIQPSEPRDSAVYFCASGLVRGDTVGEQYFGPGTRLTVT.

This chain uses TRBV5-8 with TRBJ2-6, with TRBD1 matching over 7 bases. CDR1 is SGHTS, CDR2 YDEGEE, per germline. J gave up 8 bases and V 1 base, and 6 bases lay outside the gene matches. CDR3 length: 15 residues. This CDR3 is CASSLFRGQSNVLTF. The CDR3 region has the DNA TGTGCCAGCAGCTTGTTCCGGGGACAGTCCAACGTCCTGACTTTC.

The chain recombines TRBV11-3 with TRBJ2-1, with 9 bases that match TRBD1. The CDR3 totals 13 residues. Germline CDR1 and CDR2: SGHNT and YENEEA. The ends lost 5 bases at V and 6 bases at J; junction bases unmatched: 2. CDR3 bases: TGTGCCAGCAGCAGGGGACAGGGCAATGAGCAGTTCTTC. Translation: CASSRGQGNEQFF.

The rearrangement uses TRBV18 and TRBJ1-3, with 8 bases lining up with TRBD1. Germline CDR1 KGHSH, CDR2 LQKENI. V lost 3 bases, J lost 2 bases, and 3 bases stayed unmatched. This CDR3 has 15 residues. The CDR3 loop reads CASSPDRVPGNTIYF. CDR3 in DNA: TGTGCCAGCTCACCGGACAGGGTCCCTGGAAACACCATATATTTT.

This clone occurred a few times. The V and J genes are TRBV7-2 and TRBJ2-1; weak D call: TRBD2 (6 bases). V lost 5 bases to trimming and J lost 4 bases, with 15 bases between them. The CDR3 is 15 amino acids. CDR1 is SGHTA and CDR2 is FQGNSA in the germline V gene. The CDR3 loop reads CASSTSGTRYNEQFF. In nucleotides, the CDR3 is TGTGCCAGCAGCACCTCCGGGACTCGTTACAATGAGCAGTTCTTC.

The J gene is TRBJ2-5, the V gene TRBV6-1; 9 nucleotides match TRBD2. Germline V gene sequence: CDR1 MNHNS, CDR2 SASEGT. This CDR3 is built from 14 residues. Trimming took 10 bases from V and 2 from J; bases not matched to a gene: 8. CDR3: CATPGAGGQETQYF. The CDR3 DNA follows: TGTGCCACTCCAGGGGCGGGGGGGCAAGAGACCCAGTACTTC.

The rearrangement joins TRBV9 to TRBJ2-2, with TRBD1 identical over 7 bases. V shed 3 bases, J shed 0 bases, and the junction held 8 bases outside the gene matches. The CDR3 length is 17 residues. Germline CDR1 SGDLS, CDR2 YYNGEE. The CDR3 DNA reads as TGTGCCAGCAGCGAGGGACAGCAAATCGCGAACACCGGGGAGCTGTTTTTT. As protein: CASSEGQQIANTGELFF. Full variable domain (missing parts from reference TRBV9 and TRBJ2-2): DSGVTQTPKHLITATGQRVTLRCSPRSGDLSVYWYQQSLDQGLQFLIQYYNGEERAKGNILERFSAQQFPDLHSELNLSSLELGDSALYFCASSEGQQIANTGELFFGEGSRLTVL.

CDR3 sequence (DNA): TGCGCCAGCAGCTTGGATCCCACGGGAGGGAGGGAGACCCAGTACTTC. Its protein is CASSLDPTGGRETQYF. This chain uses TRBV5-1 with TRBJ2-5, with TRBD2 identical over 8 bases. Germline CDR1 is SGHRS and CDR2 is YFSETQ. This CDR3 is built from 16 residues. J was trimmed by 5 bases and V by 0 bases; bases with no gene match: 9.

This clone was recorded only once. The rearrangement joins TRBV7-9 to TRBJ2-6, with 9 bases identical to TRBD1. The germline V gene encodes CDR1 SEHNR and CDR2 FQNEAQ (reference sequence). The CDR3 spans 18 residues. V trimming: 5 bases; J trimming: 1 base; junction bases outside the gene matches: 9. The CDR3 sequence is CASSPGTGYNSGANVLTF. The DNA for the CDR3 is TGTGCCAGCAGCCCCGGGACAGGGTATAATTCTGGGGCCAACGTCCTGACTTTC.

The rearrangement uses TRBV9 and TRBJ1-3, with D unclear. CDR1 and CDR2 (germline): SGDLS, YYNGEE. The CDR3 runs 19 residues. Trimming pared 4 bases from V and 2 bases from J, leaving 25 bases between. CDR3 amino acids: CASSPRELGFLLAGNTIYF. The CDR3 DNA reads TGTGCCAGCAGCCCCCGGGAACTTGGGTTTTTATTAGCTGGAAACACCATATATTTT.

The V call is TRBV5-6, the J call TRBJ1-2; 7 positions agree with TRBD1. CDR3 length: 14 amino acids. Trimming removed 4 bases from V and 4 bases from J; junction bases left unmatched: 7. Germline lookup yields CDR1 SGHDT and CDR2 YYEEEE. CDR3 loop: CASSITGDSYGYTF. For the CDR3, the DNA is TGTGCCAGCAGCATTACAGGGGACAGCTATGGCTACACCTTC.

The CDR3 nucleotides are TGTGCCAGCAAGAGACAGGGGAATTCGGACACTGAAGCTTTCTTT. It is translated as CASKRQGNSDTEAFF. The V and J genes are TRBV6-5 and TRBJ1-1; 8 bases map to TRBD1. The CDR3 covers 15 residues. The junction had 10 bases not matched to a gene; V was cut back by 7 bases and J by 3 bases. From germline, CDR1 is MNHEY and CDR2 SVGAGI.

This clone was picked up a small number of times. The chain joins TRBV6-1 to TRBJ2-7, with unresolved D. Trimming took 0 bases from V and 0 from J, leaving 9 bases between them. The CDR3 extends over 15 amino acids. Germline V gene lookup returns CDR1 MNHNS and CDR2 SASEGT. The CDR3 spells CASSEAASSSYEQYF. In DNA, the CDR3 is TGTGCCAGCAGTGAAGCGGCCTCAAGCTCCTACGAGCAGTACTTC.

The chain recombines TRBV7-9 with TRBJ2-2; D uncertain. Germline assignment: CDR1 SEHNR and CDR2 FQNEAQ (reference sequence). The CDR3 is made up of 16 amino acids. Trimming shortened V by 5 bases and J by 1 base, and 14 bases separated the two germline ends. The CDR3 coding sequence is TGTGCCAGCAGCCCGTCTCGAGATCGGAACACCGGGGAGCTGTTTTTT. This encodes CASSPSRDRNTGELFF.